Shown below are 31 T cell receptor beta chains from a single sample sequenced in a study of cytomegalovirus exposure and HLA in healthy donors. This PCR relied on a set of 60 Vbeta primers and 13 Jbeta primers. The data were produced by immunoSEQ multiplex PCR, yet TCRdb's version contains in-frame clones alone and is incomplete. There are around 150,000 clones in the sample; 80% occur only once, and 2.2% lies in the top ten. The sequenced sample consisted of PBMCs. The source is a young man in good health and CMV-seronegative.

This clone was detected a few times. This chain connects TRBV6-5 to TRBJ1-3; D gene unclear. V was trimmed by 7 bases and J by 2 bases, leaving 15 bases between them. This CDR3 is built from 15 residues. Germline lookup yields CDR1 MNHEY and CDR2 SVGAGI. CDR3 in DNA: TGTGCCAGCAACTTACGTGATCAAACTGGAAACACCATATATTTT. Its protein is CASNLRDQTGNTIYF.

The chain uses TRBV5-1 and TRBJ2-1, with TRBD2 matching 13 bases. CDR1 is SGHRS and CDR2 is YFSETQ in the germline V gene. V lost 7 bases to trimming and J lost 9 bases; unmatched junction nucleotides: 7. This CDR3 region has 14 residues. For the CDR3, the DNA is TGCGCCAGCTCGCGGACTAGCGGGAGTGGTGAGCAGTTCTTC. Translation: CASSRTSGSGEQFF. Full variable domain (outside the CDR3, taken from reference TRBV5-1 and TRBJ2-1): KAGVTQTPRYLIKTRGQQVTLSCSPISGHRSVSWYQQTPGQGLQFLFEYFSETQRNKGNFPGRFSGRQFSNSRSEMNVSTLELGDSALYLCASSRTSGSGEQFFGPGTRLTVL.

This chain links TRBV7-9 with TRBJ1-5; 8 bases align to TRBD1. V shed 5 bases and J 2 bases; nucleotides not matched to a gene: 5. The CDR3 has 15 amino acids. Germline CDR1 is SEHNR and CDR2 is FQNEAQ (reference sequence). The CDR3, as DNA: TGTGCCAGCAGCAACGGACAGGGCGGCAATCAGCCCCAGCATTTT. Amino acid sequence: CASSNGQGGNQPQHF.

The chain links TRBV27 to TRBJ2-7, with unresolved D. CDR3 size: 12 residues. Germline loops: CDR1 MNHEY, CDR2 SMNVEV (reference sequence). V lost 8 bases to trimming and J lost 4 bases, with 12 bases between them. The CDR3 is CASGANFYEQYF. CDR3 nucleotide sequence: TGTGCCAGCGGTGCTAACTTTTACGAGCAGTACTTC.

The chain combines TRBV19 with TRBJ1-2; D perhaps matches TRBD1 (6 bases). This CDR3 comprises 15 residues. Germline values: CDR1 LNHDA, CDR2 SQIVND (reference sequence). V was trimmed by 0 bases and J by 5 bases, leaving 13 bases between them. CDR3 bases: TGTGCCAGTAGTATAGATGACGGGCAGGGGTATGGCTACACCTTC. It translates to CASSIDDGQGYGYTF.

CDR3 amino acids: CASSQAGPETQYF. CDR3 DNA: TGTGCCAGCAGCCAAGCAGGGCCGGAGACCCAGTACTTC. V usage is TRBV7-2 and J usage is TRBJ2-5; a possible D gene is TRBD1 (5 bases). V shed 5 bases and J shed 5 bases, with 12 bases lying between them. CDR1 and CDR2 from the germline V gene are SGHTA and FQGNSA. The CDR3 totals 13 residues.

The genes are TRBV5-1 and TRBJ2-1; the match to TRBD2 covers 11 bases. Unmatched junction bases numbered 3, after V lost 4 bases and J lost 3 bases. This CDR3 comprises 15 residues. CDR1 is SGHRS, CDR2 YFSETQ, per germline. In DNA, the CDR3 is TGCGCCAGCAGCACCGGGACTAGCGGCTACAATGAGCAGTTCTTC. It yields the protein CASSTGTSGYNEQFF.

The DNA for the CDR3 is TGTGCCAGCAGCTGGGGGACAGGGTCCTACGAGCAGTACTTC. Translated: CASSWGTGSYEQYF. The genes are TRBV7-9 and TRBJ2-5; 9 bases are shared with TRBD1. The last part of the DNA fits TRBJ2-7 better; the J call may be wrong. Per germline, CDR1 SEHNR and CDR2 FQNEAQ (reference sequence). The CDR3 covers 14 residues.

CDR3 residues: CAWMAGGSYEQYF. DNA of the CDR3: TGTGCCTGGATGGCGGGAGGGTCCTACGAGCAGTACTTC. The chain joins TRBV30 to TRBJ2-7; TRBD2 agrees at 9 bases. V lost 4 bases, J lost 1 base, and 2 bases stayed unmatched. CDR3 length: 13 residues. Germline-derived CDR1 and CDR2 are GTSNPN and SVGIG (reference sequence).

V is TRBV5-1 and J is TRBJ1-1, with D possibly matching TRBD1 (5 bases). The CDR3 sequence is 14 residues long. Germline V gene sequence: CDR1 SGHRS, CDR2 YFSETQ. Trimming cost V 2 bases and J 0 bases, with 8 bases left between them. CDR3: CASSFGGLNTEAFF. The CDR3, as DNA: TGCGCCAGCAGCTTTGGGGGGTTGAACACTGAAGCTTTCTTT.

Note on this clone: The sample has other DNA sequences that encode this CDR3 too. This chain uses TRBV20-1 with TRBJ2-7; tentatively, D is TRBD1 (5 bases). This CDR3 region has 11 residues. Trimming removed 3 bases at V and 4 bases at J, with 7 bases between. The V gene's germline CDR1 is DFQATT and CDR2 SNEGSKA (reference sequence). The CDR3 region is CSARGPYEQYF. CDR3 DNA sequence: TGCAGTGCTAGGGGGCCTTACGAGCAGTACTTC.

V and J are TRBV20-1 and TRBJ1-1, with D possibly matching TRBD1 (6 bases). CDR1 and CDR2 (germline): DFQATT, SNEGSKA (reference sequence). V was shortened by 6 bases and J by 4 bases, with 9 bases between the two germline ends. The CDR3 runs 11 residues. Written as DNA, the CDR3 is TGCAGTGCCCTCAGGGGCACTGAAGCTTTCTTT. Protein sequence: CSALRGTEAFF.

The rearrangement joins TRBV2 to TRBJ2-7; the D gene is possibly TRBD2 (6 bases). The CDR3 runs to 14 residues. V lost 4 bases, J lost 3 bases, and 13 bases lay in between. Germline V gene sequence: CDR1 SNHLY, CDR2 FYNNEI. Here the CDR3 reads CASSASQEGYEQYF. The CDR3 bases are TGTGCCAGCAGTGCCAGCCAGGAGGGCTACGAGCAGTACTTC. The full variable domain, with the rest looked up from reference TRBV2 and TRBJ2-7, is EPEVTQTPSHQVTQMGQEVILRCVPISNHLYFYWYRQILGQKVEFLVSFYNNEISEKSEIFDDQFSVERPDGSNFTLKIRSTKLEDSAMYFCASSASQEGYEQYFGPGTRLTVT.

This chain uses TRBV10-1 with TRBJ2-7, with TRBD2 matching over 8 bases. The V gene's germline CDR1 is WNHNN and CDR2 SYGVQD (reference sequence). This CDR3 is 15 amino acids long. Unmatched junction bases numbered 10, after V lost 8 bases and J lost 1 base. CDR3: CASHTGGRQSYEQYF. The CDR3, as DNA: TGCGCCAGCCATACGGGGGGGAGACAGTCCTACGAGCAGTACTTC.

The chain uses TRBV27 and TRBJ1-5; TRBD1 is a possible D gene (5 bases). Germline assignment: CDR1 MNHEY and CDR2 SMNVEV (reference sequence). With 5 bases removed from V and 1 base from J, the gap between germline ends came to 9 bases. This CDR3 has 14 amino acids. This CDR3 is CASSPGLSNQPQHF. CDR3 sequence (DNA): TGTGCCAGCAGTCCGGGACTGAGCAATCAGCCCCAGCATTTT.

This clone appeared once. This chain links TRBV15 with TRBJ1-2, with a possible D match to TRBD1 (6 bases). The germline CDR1 and CDR2 sequences are LNHNV and YYDKDF (reference sequence). The germline V and J ends were trimmed by 0 bases and 5 bases, with 10 bases remaining between them. The CDR3 consists of 14 residues. The CDR3 sequence: CATSRDLGTYGYTF. CDR3 coding DNA: TGTGCCACCAGCAGAGATTTGGGGACATATGGCTACACCTTC.

The rearrangement links TRBV10-3 to TRBJ2-7; 13 positions match TRBD2. The V segment lost 6 bases and the J segment 4 bases; nucleotides outside the gene matches: 9. The V gene's germline CDR1 is ENHRY and CDR2 SYGVKD. This CDR3 contains 16 residues. The CDR3, as DNA: TGTGCCATCAGCACACTAGCGGGAGGGGGGGGTTACGAGCAGTACTTC. The encoded protein is CAISTLAGGGGYEQYF.

The CDR3 region has the DNA TGCGCCAGCAGCCGCGGACTAGCGGGAGTTTTTAGAGGGGAGCTGTTTTTT. It encodes CASSRGLAGVFRGELFF. The chain couples TRBV4-1 to TRBJ2-2; the match to TRBD2 covers 13 bases. CDR1 and CDR2 (germline): MGHRA, YSYEKL. Trimming at V came to 4 bases and at J to 8 bases, leaving 10 bases not matched to a gene. There are 17 residues in the CDR3.

The chain has TRBV5-1 and TRBJ2-5; D is ambiguous. The J call may be wrong; the DNA end is better matched by TRBJ2-7. Germline CDR1 reads SGHRS; CDR2 reads YFSETQ. The CDR3 is made up of 14 amino acids. This CDR3 reads CASSLAISYYEQYF. CDR3 nucleotide sequence: TGCGCCAGCAGCTTGGCCATCAGCTACTACGAGCAGTACTTC.

The chain uses TRBV7-2 and TRBJ2-7; 12 bases are a match to TRBD2. The ends lost 0 bases at V and 7 bases at J; junction bases unmatched: 4. Germline-derived CDR1 and CDR2 are SGHTA and FQGNSA. CDR3 length equals 15 residues. The CDR3 DNA follows: TGTGCCAGCAGCTTAGCGGGACTAGCGGGTTATGAGCAGTACTTC. It is translated as CASSLAGLAGYEQYF.

This chain connects TRBV7-9 to TRBJ1-1; no clear D. The CDR3 is 14 residues long. V lost 2 bases and J lost 5, with 12 bases in between. Germline V gene data show CDR1 as SEHNR and CDR2 as FQNEAQ (reference sequence). CDR3 DNA sequence: TGTGCCAGCAGCTTACTGGGAGAGGTGACTGAAGCTTTCTTT. This sequence encodes CASSLLGEVTEAFF.

This clone was found a few times. The genes are TRBV6-6 and TRBJ1-2; weak D call: TRBD1 (6 bases). The V end was cut by 1 base, the J end by 4 bases, with 13 bases between. The germline CDR1 and CDR2 sequences are MNHNY and SVGAGI (reference sequence). This CDR3 has 15 amino acids. CDR3 bases: TGTGCCAGCAGTTACTTGGGACAAGGGCGCTATGGCTACACCTTC. Protein: CASSYLGQGRYGYTF.

The genes are TRBV27 and TRBJ2-4; a possible D gene is TRBD1 (6 bases). This CDR3 has 15 residues. Looked up from germline, CDR1 is MNHEY and CDR2 is SMNVEV (reference sequence). V was trimmed by 6 bases and J by 8 bases, leaving 20 bases between them. In DNA, the CDR3 is TGTGCCAGCAGCCTTAGCCCAAAGGGGGAAGACATTCAGTACTTC. Translation gives CASSLSPKGEDIQYF.

This chain links TRBV27 with TRBJ1-2, with 10 bases identical to TRBD1. The CDR3 spans 13 residues. V was pared by 5 bases and J by 5 bases, with 2 bases of the junction left unmatched. Germline V lookup: CDR1 MNHEY, CDR2 SMNVEV (reference sequence). The CDR3 is CASSRQGAYGYTF. CDR3 nucleotides: TGTGCCAGCAGTCGACAGGGGGCTTATGGCTACACCTTC.

V and J are TRBV29-1 and TRBJ2-1; D is perhaps TRBD2 (5 bases). Trimming took off 7 bases at V and 1 base at J, with 17 bases between the two ends. CDR3 size: 15 residues. CDR1 and CDR2 from the germline V gene are SQVTM and ANQGSEA. The CDR3: CSGGGGPPSYNEQFF. The CDR3 DNA sequence: TGCAGCGGTGGTGGAGGTCCCCCATCCTACAATGAGCAGTTCTTC.

V and J are TRBV28 and TRBJ1-3, with TRBD1 as a possible D gene (6 bases). Germline V gives CDR1 MDHEN, CDR2 SYDVKM. CDR3 size: 15 residues. The germline V and J ends were trimmed by 1 base and 4 bases, with 11 bases remaining between them. The CDR3 sequence: CASSLYPGEGNTIYF. CDR3 bases: TGTGCCAGCAGTTTATACCCAGGGGAAGGAAACACCATATATTTT.

This rearrangement joins TRBV20-1 to TRBJ1-1; possible D gene TRBD1, 5 bases. Germline values: CDR1 DFQATT, CDR2 SNEGSKA (reference sequence). This CDR3 has 11 residues. The CDR3 DNA reads as TGCAGAGGGGACTCGAACACTGAAGCTTTCTTT. Residues: CRGDSNTEAFF.

This rearrangement joins TRBV14 to TRBJ2-5, with 9 nucleotides matching TRBD2. The germline CDR1 and CDR2 sequences are SGHDN and FVKESK. The CDR3 contains 16 residues. The trim removed 3 bases at V and 5 bases at J, leaving 10 bases unmatched. The CDR3 bases are TGTGCCAGCAGCCAGATACTAGCGGGCAAAATGGAGACCCAGTACTTC. This encodes CASSQILAGKMETQYF.

V gene TRBV2 combines with J gene TRBJ2-7; 9 bases are a match to TRBD2. Trimming took 5 bases from V and 1 from J; bases not matched to a gene: 3. CDR1 SNHLY and CDR2 FYNNEI come from the germline V gene. This CDR3 contains 14 residues. The CDR3 here is CASSSTSGSYEQYF. For the CDR3, the DNA is TGTGCCAGCAGTTCGACTAGCGGATCCTACGAGCAGTACTTC.

V gene TRBV25-1 combines with J gene TRBJ2-1; 7 positions match TRBD2. After removal of 4 bases from V and 3 bases from J, the junction contained 6 bases not matched to a gene. The CDR3 is made up of 15 amino acids. Germline-derived CDR1 and CDR2 are MGHDK and SYGVNS. CDR3 residues: CASSGLGGSYNEQFF. DNA of the CDR3: TGTGCCAGCAGTGGTCTTGGCGGGAGCTACAATGAGCAGTTCTTC.

The chain combines TRBV27 with TRBJ2-1; 7 bases agree with TRBD1. V shed 5 bases, J shed 0 bases, and the junction held 7 bases outside the gene matches. Germline V CDR1 and CDR2: MNHEY, SMNVEV (reference sequence). The CDR3 is 16 residues long. CDR3: CASSPLGQSSYNEQFF. For the CDR3, the DNA is TGTGCCAGCAGTCCTTTGGGACAGTCCTCCTACAATGAGCAGTTCTTC.